This passage covers 16 T cell receptor beta chains from one sample sequenced in a study of beta chain features in type 1 diabetes. The whole isolated RNA underwent reverse transcription, so sequencing captured expressed TCRB transcripts. Repertoires were generated with immunoSEQ multiplex PCR, while TCRdb's copy carries only in-frame clones and drops some. Seen here are 850,000 to 900,000 clones, 15% to 20% observed once, and the top ten hold about 0.025%. The sequencing sample was made of naive CD4+ T cells from blood. Source of these receptors: a woman between 18 and 29 years old in good health.

This clone turned up a few times. The chain combines TRBV28 with TRBJ2-3; D is perhaps TRBD1 (6 bases). The germline V gene encodes CDR1 MDHEN and CDR2 SYDVKM. Trimming took 8 bases from V and 0 from J, leaving 21 bases between them. The CDR3 covers 17 residues. This chain's CDR3 is CASHDVRQATSTDTQYF. CDR3 coding DNA: TGTGCCAGCCACGACGTGAGACAGGCGACCAGCACAGATACGCAGTATTTT.

This clone showed up just once. The V gene is TRBV28, the J gene TRBJ2-2; TRBD2 might be the D (6 bases). Germline CDR1 and CDR2: MDHEN and SYDVKM. Between the trimmed V and J ends, which lost 7 bases and 2 bases, there was a span of 11 bases. The CDR3 length is 14 residues. CDR3 sequence: CASTTSPNTGELFF. CDR3 nucleotides: TGTGCCAGCACCACTAGCCCAAACACCGGGGAGCTGTTTTTT.

This clone has only a few counts. The V gene is TRBV10-3, the J gene TRBJ2-6; 7 bases map to TRBD1. Trimming cost V 11 bases and J 0 bases; bases outside gene matches: 10. Germline V gene data show CDR1 as ENHRY and CDR2 as SYGVKD. The CDR3 consists of 16 residues. The CDR3 DNA sequence: TGTGCCTCTGGACAGGCCTCGGGCTCTGGGGCCAACGTCCTGACTTTC. Translating it yields CASGQASGSGANVLTF.

This clone was seen only a few times. CDR3 sequence reads: CASSYLQNEQYF. The DNA for the CDR3 is TGTGCCAGCAGTTATTTGCAGAACGAGCAGTACTTC. The chain uses TRBV6-6 and TRBJ2-7, with D unresolved. The CDR3 runs to 12 residues. Trimming removed 3 bases from V and 5 bases from J, with 8 bases in between. Per germline, CDR1 MNHNY and CDR2 SVGAGI (reference sequence).

V gene TRBV28 combines with J gene TRBJ1-2, with D maybe TRBD1 (5 bases). The CDR3 runs 13 residues. Germline V gives CDR1 MDHEN, CDR2 SYDVKM. Trimming pared 6 bases from V and 5 bases from J, leaving 13 bases between. CDR3 sequence (DNA): TGTGCCAGCAGCGCGGCGGGGGGGTATGGCTACACCTTC. The encoded protein is CASSAAGGYGYTF.

This chain links TRBV7-3 with TRBJ2-5; 7 bases line up with TRBD2. The CDR3 covers 13 residues. J was trimmed by 4 bases and V by 3 bases; bases with no gene match: 2. In germline, CDR1 is SGHTA, CDR2 FQGTGA. CDR3 nucleotide sequence: TGTGCCAGCAGCTTCGGCGGGGGAGAGACCCAGTACTTC. This gives the protein CASSFGGGETQYF. The full variable domain, with the rest looked up from reference TRBV7-3 and TRBJ2-5, is GAGVSQTPSNKVTEKGKYVELRCDPISGHTALYWYRQSLGQGPEFLIYFQGTGAADDSGLPNDRFFAVRPEGSVSTLKIQRTERGDSAVYLCASSFGGGETQYFGPGTRLLVL.

This clone was picked up a small number of times. V gene TRBV9 combines with J gene TRBJ2-3, with TRBD2 matching 9 bases. The CDR3 is 17 amino acids. V gave up 0 bases and J gave up 1 base; unmatched junction bases: 6. Germline CDR1 and CDR2: SGDLS and YYNGEE. This chain's CDR3 is CASSVATRTSGTDTQYF. In nucleotides, the CDR3 is TGTGCCAGCAGCGTAGCTACCCGGACTAGCGGCACAGATACGCAGTATTTT.

V and J are TRBV28 and TRBJ2-7; 8 positions agree with TRBD2. Germline values: CDR1 MDHEN, CDR2 SYDVKM. V was clipped by 6 bases and J by 4 bases; unmatched bases: 11. The CDR3 is 15 residues long. The CDR3 here is CASSGGGVPPYEQYF. The CDR3 coding sequence is TGTGCCAGCAGCGGGGGGGGAGTTCCCCCGTACGAGCAGTACTTC.

This clone has a handful of counts. This chain joins TRBV14 and TRBJ2-3; TRBD1 matches at 8 bases. Germline V gene data show CDR1 as SGHDN and CDR2 as FVKESK. This CDR3 spans 16 amino acids. With V trimmed by 3 bases and J by 0 bases, 5 bases remained unmatched. The CDR3 DNA sequence: TGTGCCAGCAGCCATCAGACAGGGGCGAGCACAGATACGCAGTATTTT. This translates into CASSHQTGASTDTQYF.

This clone was seen a handful of times. V and J are TRBV7-6 and TRBJ2-6; no definite D call. Trimming stripped 5 bases from V and 1 base from J, with 9 bases between. There are 15 residues in the CDR3. Germline V CDR1 and CDR2: SGHVS, FNYEAQ. CDR3 residues: CASSARPSGANVLTF. For the CDR3, the DNA is TGTGCCAGCAGCGCCAGACCGTCTGGGGCCAACGTCCTGACTTTC.

This clone came up a few times. V and J are TRBV7-2 and TRBJ2-7, with 11 bases matching TRBD1. The CDR3 loop spans 14 amino acids. Trimming removed 8 bases from V and 3 bases from J; junction bases left unmatched: 6. CDR1 and CDR2 (germline): SGHTA, FQGNSA. This CDR3 is CASSWTGGSYEQYF. The CDR3 DNA reads as TGTGCCAGCTCCTGGACAGGGGGCAGCTACGAGCAGTACTTC. Full variable domain (remainder filled in from reference TRBV7-2 and TRBJ2-7): GAGVSQSPSNKVTEKGKDVELRCDPISGHTALYWYRQSLGQGLEFLIYFQGNSAPDKSGLPSDRFSAERTGGSVSTLTIQRTQQEDSAVYLCASSWTGGSYEQYFGPGTRLTVT.

Only a few counts were recorded for this clone. This chain uses TRBV7-9 with TRBJ2-7; 7 bases line up with TRBD1. There are 13 residues in the CDR3. Germline CDR1 is SEHNR and CDR2 is FQNEAQ (reference sequence). The trim removed 3 bases at V and 3 bases at J, leaving 2 bases unmatched. CDR3 in DNA: TGTGCCAGCAGCTTCGACAGGGTCTACGAGCAGTACTTC. Amino acid sequence: CASSFDRVYEQYF.

This clone turned up a few times. This chain uses TRBV10-3 with TRBJ1-5; perhaps TRBD1 as D (6 bases). Trimming took off 6 bases at V and 2 bases at J, with 14 bases between the two ends. The CDR3 spans 15 residues. The germline gives CDR1 ENHRY, CDR2 SYGVKD. CDR3 sequence (DNA): TGTGCCATCAGCGGCGGGGGCCAGGGCAATCAGCCCCAGCATTTT. Translated: CAISGGGQGNQPQHF.

This chain links TRBV7-8 with TRBJ2-5, with D unclear. The CDR3 contains 14 residues. CDR1 is SGHVS, CDR2 FQNEAQ, per germline. Trimming took off 4 bases at V and 3 bases at J, with 12 bases between the two ends. CDR3 protein: CASSSQGPEETQYF. CDR3 DNA sequence: TGTGCCAGCAGCTCCCAAGGACCAGAAGAGACCCAGTACTTC.

This sequence joins TRBV5-1 and TRBJ2-5, with D maybe TRBD2 (6 bases). V was cut by 0 bases and J by 4 bases, with 10 bases left in between. CDR1 and CDR2 (germline): SGHRS, YFSETQ. The CDR3 sequence is 14 residues long. CDR3 sequence reads: CASSLAGGGETQYF. CDR3 bases: TGCGCCAGCAGCTTGGCCGGGGGTGGAGAGACCCAGTACTTC.

This clone was seen a few times. This sample also contains other DNA sequences that code for the same CDR3. The chain uses TRBV29-1 and TRBJ2-7; TRBD1 matches at 10 bases. This CDR3 spans 12 amino acids. The V gene's germline CDR1 is SQVTM and CDR2 ANQGSEA. J lost 3 bases, V lost 6 bases, and 2 bases had no gene match. The CDR3 is CSVGDRGYEQYF. The CDR3, as DNA: TGCAGCGTAGGGGACAGGGGCTACGAGCAGTACTTC.